The present T cell receptor beta chain was sequenced within a study of Ad26.COV2.S vaccination and SARS-CoV-2 variants. The study, taken as a whole, reports: Comparability of non-spike TCR breadth was observed across vaccine and placebo recipients.

The protocol was immunoSEQ multiplex PCR, while the TCRdb copy is restricted to in-frame clones and leaves out a portion. The repertoire holds 46,000 or so clones, with approximately 80% as singletons. CDR1 is MNHEY, CDR2 SMNVEV, per germline (reference sequence). The CDR3 extends over 15 amino acids. The V end lost 5 bases, the J end lost 2 bases, and 12 bases lay between the germline ends. Worth noting for this clone: Its antigen is currently unknown.

Specimen: peripheral blood, collected after recovery from COVID-19. This TCR came from a human donor who had recovered from COVID-19. This chain links TRBV27 with TRBJ2-2; D gene unclear. The CDR3 bases are TGTGCCAGCAGTCCCCGCGTGGGTAACACCGGGGAGCTGTTTTTT. This gives the protein CASSPRVGNTGELFF.